This T cell receptor beta chain came from a study of shared clonotypes between healthy human individuals (dated by TCRdb to about 2020). Describing the broader study: The cohort comprised two women and a few men aged 18 to 49 years. Per donor, three plates each were used for CD4 naive and CD4 memory, two for CD8 naive, and one for CD8 memory. Leukapheresis yielded between about 0.94 and 8.9 billion PBMCs per donor. To increase sequencing depth and limit assay-specific biases, different laboratories used diverse techniques to prepare libraries and sequence TCR repertoires. To estimate repertoire size and how much clonotype sharing occurs between individuals, the study deeply sequenced the blood TCR repertoires of five healthy adults. The full study reports these points: Because the study included only a small number of donors, the genetic and exposure-history diversity represented was limited. Estimated clonotype richness was generally larger for naive than for memory subsets. Compared with non-shared clonotypes, the clonotypes found in all four sorted-subset donors had higher generation probabilities. Sharing across several donors was observed for 4.5% to 6.5% of naive CD4, less than 4% of naive CD8, roughly 2.3% of memory CD4, and about 0.39% of memory CD8 clonotypes. Rarefaction of sorted-subset datasets indicated incomplete sequencing despite the large sequencing depth. Sampling was restricted to blood, and TCR repertoires in tissues likely differ from the TCR repertoires found in blood. Pairwise subsampling indicated that sequencing depth was expected to affect the degree of clonotype sharing among donors.

Using the deep immunoSEQ assay, multiplex PCR amplified TCR CDR3 regions from genomic DNA. For each cell subset, the extracted genomic DNA was distributed evenly across all wells of several immunoSEQ 96-well plates, and each plate served as one replicate. For sorted subsets, each replicate PCR was loaded with roughly 190 ng genomic DNA, equivalent to approximately 27,000 T cell genomes. The purified libraries were quantified using a Qubit 3.0 fluorometer, sized with a Bioanalyzer 2100, and then quantified again using the KAPA Library Quantification kit. Every immunoSEQ 96-well plate was sequenced on a dedicated single-read 150-cycle Illumina NextSeq 550 flow cell. In the original analysis: Because only junctional sequences without quality scores were contained in the immunoSEQ output, filtering matching that applied to full-length reads could not be performed. To assign V/J genes and CDR3, sequences were annotated using PyIR, a Python wrapper for IgBLAST v1.9, with IMGT germline references. Reads were filtered out if the reads had weak V/J assignments (E-value above 1e-6), no CDR3, stop codons, out-of-frame junctions, or ambiguous translated residues. V3J clonotypes were defined by identical inferred V gene, J gene, and CDR3 amino acid sequence. The percentage overlap between two repertoires was calculated by dividing the number of shared unique clonotypes by the size of the smaller repertoire. Repertoire richness was assessed with RTK rarefaction, the Chao1 estimator, and Recon v2.1 estimates of unobserved clonotypes. Generation probabilities were computed with OLGA for all TCRbeta clonotypes obtained by the gDNA method from a few donors. Sourced from immuneACCESS, this table was stored by TCRdb with only in-frame sequences that have V and J called. A share of the clones is absent; for the studies checked, an unresolved V gene accounts for under half, and the remainder has no known explanation. V and J calls and clone size follow that table, whereas D and trimming were derived from the DNA. Recorded for this sample are around 1.9 million clones; over 85% of them occurred a single time. The top ten clonotypes cover about 1.7% of the sample.

Details on this clone: The antigen it binds to is not known. Per-nucleotide qualities are absent, and no much larger clonotype sits a single base away.

For the CD8 naive samples, CD45RO-negative cells were positively selected for CCR7, yielding a CD45RA+CCR7+ population from which TemRA cells were excluded. Donors were healthy HIV-negative adults with no recently reported acute infections or vaccinations. Every donor was a Caucasian adult living in Nashville, Tennessee, USA. Blood was collected by leukapheresis, and PBMCs were isolated by Ficoll-Histopaque density gradient centrifugation and then cryopreserved in liquid nitrogen vapor phase. Analytical flow cytometry was used to check the purity and quantity of each magnetically sorted T cell population. Each sorted fraction had its genomic DNA isolated and then quantified by UV absorbance on a Nanodrop 2000c. The TCR sequence derives from a man younger than 35 in good health. Some clones in this sample may be carry-over from other donors' samples. Input material: naive CD8+ T cells from PBMCs. In light of the paper, this sample's cell subset or site label describes: CD45RA+CCR7+.

The CDR3 is CSVEDWELGNTQYF. The bases are TGCAGCGTTGAAGATTGGGAGCTCGGAAATACGCAGTATTTT. This receptor chain uses TRBV29-1 and TRBJ2-3; a weak D assignment points to TRBD2 (5 bases agree). Trimming costs V 0 bases and J 7 bases, and their ends lie 14 bases apart. The germline V gene specifies SQVTM as CDR1 and ANQGSEA as CDR2. Including cysteine and phenylalanine, the CDR3 has 14 amino acids. Only the CDR3 part of the read is kept: 42 bases, read in frame from the first base.